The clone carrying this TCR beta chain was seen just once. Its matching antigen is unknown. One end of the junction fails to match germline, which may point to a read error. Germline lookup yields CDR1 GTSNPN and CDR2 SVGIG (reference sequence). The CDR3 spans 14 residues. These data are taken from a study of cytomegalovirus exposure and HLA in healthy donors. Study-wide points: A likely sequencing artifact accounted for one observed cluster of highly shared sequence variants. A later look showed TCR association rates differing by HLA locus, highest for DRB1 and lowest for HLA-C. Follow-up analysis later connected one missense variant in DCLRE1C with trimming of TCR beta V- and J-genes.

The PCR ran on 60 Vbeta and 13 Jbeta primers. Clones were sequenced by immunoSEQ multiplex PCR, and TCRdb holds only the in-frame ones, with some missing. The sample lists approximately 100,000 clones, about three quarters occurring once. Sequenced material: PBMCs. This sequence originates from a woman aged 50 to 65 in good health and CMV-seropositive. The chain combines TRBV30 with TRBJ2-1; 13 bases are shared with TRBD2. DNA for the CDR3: TGTGCCCGGAGACTAGCGGGGGGCCACAATGAGCAGTTCTTC. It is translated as CARRLAGGHNEQFF.